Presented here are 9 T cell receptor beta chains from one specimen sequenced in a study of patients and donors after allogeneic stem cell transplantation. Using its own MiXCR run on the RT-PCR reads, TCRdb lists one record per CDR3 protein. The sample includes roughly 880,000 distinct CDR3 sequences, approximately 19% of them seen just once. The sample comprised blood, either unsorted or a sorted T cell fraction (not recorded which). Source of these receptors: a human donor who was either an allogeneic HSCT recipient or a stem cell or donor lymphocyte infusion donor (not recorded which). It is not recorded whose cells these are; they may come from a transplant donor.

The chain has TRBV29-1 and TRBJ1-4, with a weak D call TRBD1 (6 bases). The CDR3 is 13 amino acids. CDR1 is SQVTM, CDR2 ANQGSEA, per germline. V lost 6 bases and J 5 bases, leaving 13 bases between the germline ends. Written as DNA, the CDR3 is TGCAGCGTCGAGGACAGACGCAATGAAAAACTGTTTTTT. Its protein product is CSVEDRRNEKLFF.

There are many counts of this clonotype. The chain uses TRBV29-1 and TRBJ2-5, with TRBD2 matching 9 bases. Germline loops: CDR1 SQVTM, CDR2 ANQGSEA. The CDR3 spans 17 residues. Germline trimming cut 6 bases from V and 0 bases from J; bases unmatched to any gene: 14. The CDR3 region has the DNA TGCAGCGTGAAAGGGGCGGCTAGCGGGGCCTACCAAGAGACCCAGTACTTC. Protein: CSVKGAASGAYQETQYF.

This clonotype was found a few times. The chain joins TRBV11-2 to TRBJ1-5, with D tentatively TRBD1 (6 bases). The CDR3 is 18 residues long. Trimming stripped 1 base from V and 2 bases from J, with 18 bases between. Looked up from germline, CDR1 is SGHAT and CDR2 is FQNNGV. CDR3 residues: CASSLVLGGGLGNQPQHF. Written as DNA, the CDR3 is TGTGCCAGCAGCTTAGTTTTAGGGGGGGGTCTCGGCAATCAGCCCCAGCATTTT.

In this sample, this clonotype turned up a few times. CDR3 protein: CASGLGQGANVLTF. The CDR3 nucleotides read TGTGCTAGTGGCTTAGGACAGGGGGCCAACGTCCTGACTTTC. The chain couples TRBV12-5 to TRBJ2-6, with a possible D match to TRBD1 (6 bases). This CDR3 spans 14 amino acids. V lost 6 bases and J 4 bases, leaving 10 bases between the germline ends. In germline, CDR1 is LGHNT, CDR2 FRNRAP.

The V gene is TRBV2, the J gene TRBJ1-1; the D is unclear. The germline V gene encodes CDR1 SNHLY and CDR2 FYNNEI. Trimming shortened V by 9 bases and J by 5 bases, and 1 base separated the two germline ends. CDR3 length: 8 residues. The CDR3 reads CARTEAFF. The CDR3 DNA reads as TGTGCCAGGACTGAAGCTTTCTTT.

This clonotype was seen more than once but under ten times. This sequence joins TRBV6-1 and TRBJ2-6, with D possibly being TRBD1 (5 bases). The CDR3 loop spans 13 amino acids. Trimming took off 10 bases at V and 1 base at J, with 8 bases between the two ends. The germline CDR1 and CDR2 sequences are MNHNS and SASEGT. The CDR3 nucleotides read TGTGCCACCGCAGGGTCTGGGGCCAACGTCCTGACTTTC. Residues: CATAGSGANVLTF.

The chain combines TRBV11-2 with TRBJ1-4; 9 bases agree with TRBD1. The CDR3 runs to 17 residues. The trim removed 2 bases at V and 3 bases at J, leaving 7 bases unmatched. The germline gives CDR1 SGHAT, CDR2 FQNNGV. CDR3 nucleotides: TGTGCCAGCAGCTTAACCGGGACAGGGTATCCTAATGAAAAACTGTTTTTT. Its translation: CASSLTGTGYPNEKLFF.

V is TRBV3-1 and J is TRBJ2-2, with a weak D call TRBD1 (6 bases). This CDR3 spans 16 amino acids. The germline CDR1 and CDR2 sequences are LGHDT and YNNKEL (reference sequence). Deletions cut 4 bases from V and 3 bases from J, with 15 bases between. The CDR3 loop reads CASSRRRGYDTGELFF. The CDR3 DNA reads TGTGCCAGCAGCCGACGAAGGGGGTACGACACCGGGGAGCTGTTTTTT.

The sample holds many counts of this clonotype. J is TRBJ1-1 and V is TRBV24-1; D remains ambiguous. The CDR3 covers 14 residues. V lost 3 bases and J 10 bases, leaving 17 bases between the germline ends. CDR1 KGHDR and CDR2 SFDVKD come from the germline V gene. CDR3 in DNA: TGTGCCACCAGTGATCCGACCCATCCCCTACGAGCTTTCTTT. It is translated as CATSDPTHPLRAFF.